The next 16 T cell receptor beta chains were all read from a single sample in a study of shared clonotypes between healthy human individuals. Clones were read by immunoSEQ multiplex PCR, and TCRdb kept only the in-frame ones, dropping some. The sample shows approximately 2,300,000 clones, less than 95% of them seen only once. Sequenced: naive CD4+ T cells from PBMCs. Subset: CD45RA+ positively selected. Source of these receptors: a man between 18 and 29 years old in good health. Some clones in this sample may be carry-over from other donors' samples.

The rearrangement uses TRBV15 and TRBJ2-7, with 11 positions matching TRBD2. The germline V gene encodes CDR1 LNHNV and CDR2 YYDKDF (reference sequence). This CDR3 spans 16 amino acids. Trimming removed 8 bases from V and 6 bases from J; junction bases left unmatched: 15. CDR3: CATGNQRLAGTVEQYF. The CDR3 DNA reads as TGTGCCACCGGAAACCAGCGACTAGCGGGAACAGTCGAGCAGTACTTC.

This chain uses TRBV18 with TRBJ2-3, with TRBD2 matching 9 bases. The CDR3 is 18 amino acids. Germline loops: CDR1 KGHSH, CDR2 LQKENI. J lost 4 bases, V lost 6 bases, and 17 bases had no gene match. Here the CDR3 reads CASSTVRASGIDSDTQYF. The CDR3 DNA reads TGTGCCAGCTCGACCGTCAGGGCTAGCGGGATAGATTCAGATACGCAGTATTTT. Combining the CDR3 with reference TRBV18 and TRBJ2-3 gives the whole variable domain NAGVMQNPRHLVRRRGQEARLRCSPMKGHSHVYWYRQLPEEGLKFMVYLQKENIIDESGMPKERFSAEFPKEGPSILRIQQVVRGDSAAYFCASSTVRASGIDSDTQYFGPGTRLTVL.

Worth noting for this clone: Other DNA sequences from this sample encode an identical CDR3 as well. The chain links TRBV20-1 to TRBJ2-5; no clear D. Germline loops: CDR1 DFQATT, CDR2 SNEGSKA (reference sequence). The CDR3 is made up of 11 amino acids. V was pared by 6 bases and J by 4 bases, with 9 bases between. CDR3 sequence reads: CSASFRETQYF. Written as DNA, the CDR3 is TGCAGTGCCTCGTTTCGAGAGACCCAGTACTTC.

The chain couples TRBV18 to TRBJ1-1; D gene ambiguous. This CDR3 has 15 amino acids. V gave up 7 bases and J gave up 3 bases, with 18 bases separating them. CDR1 and CDR2 (germline): KGHSH, LQKENI. The CDR3 loop reads CASLPGPGAYTEAFF. CDR3 DNA: TGTGCCAGCTTGCCGGGCCCCGGAGCTTACACTGAAGCTTTCTTT.

The rearrangement uses TRBV27 and TRBJ1-1; unclear D gene. Germline values: CDR1 MNHEY, CDR2 SMNVEV (reference sequence). Between the trimmed V and J ends, which lost 3 bases and 5 bases, there was a span of 13 bases. CDR3 size: 14 residues. CDR3 nucleotide sequence: TGTGCCAGCAGTTTTTCCAGAGGGAGGACTGAAGCTTTCTTT. Translated: CASSFSRGRTEAFF.

The J gene is TRBJ2-7, the V gene TRBV2; 14 positions agree with TRBD2. CDR1 is SNHLY and CDR2 is FYNNEI in the germline V gene. V dropped 6 bases and J dropped 6; count of bases not matched to a gene: 7. The CDR3 covers 15 residues. In DNA form, the CDR3 reads TGTGCCAGCAGGCGGGGACTAGCGGGAGACACCGAGCAGTACTTC. Its protein product is CASRRGLAGDTEQYF.

The DNA for the CDR3 is TGTGCCAGCAGACCCTCCGGGACAGGCACCTACGAGCAGTACTTC. As protein: CASRPSGTGTYEQYF. J is TRBJ2-7 and V is TRBV25-1, with TRBD1 matching over 8 bases. J lost 2 bases, V lost 6 bases, and 9 bases had no gene match. The CDR3 is made up of 15 amino acids. Germline V CDR1 and CDR2: MGHDK, SYGVNS.

The V gene is TRBV9, the J gene TRBJ1-4; the match to TRBD1 covers 12 bases. V was pared by 3 bases and J by 6 bases, with 9 bases of the junction left unmatched. Germline CDR1 is SGDLS and CDR2 is YYNGEE. The CDR3 loop spans 17 amino acids. CDR3 nucleotide sequence: TGTGCCAGCAGCGCCCGGGACAGGGGGCTTGGAGATGAAAAACTGTTTTTT. As protein: CASSARDRGLGDEKLFF. Variable domain in full (rest from reference TRBV9 and TRBJ1-4): DSGVTQTPKHLITATGQRVTLRCSPRSGDLSVYWYQQSLDQGLQFLIQYYNGEERAKGNILERFSAQQFPDLHSELNLSSLELGDSALYFCASSARDRGLGDEKLFFGSGTQLSVL.

The chain links TRBV6-4 to TRBJ1-4; D is ambiguous. Germline assignment: CDR1 MRHNA and CDR2 SNTAGT. The CDR3 covers 17 residues. V lost 3 bases and J lost 8, with 22 bases in between. CDR3 region: CASSEALSLGPSEKLFF. The DNA for the CDR3 is TGTGCCAGCAGTGAAGCACTCTCTCTCGGGCCTTCCGAAAAACTGTTTTTT.

This chain connects TRBV7-9 to TRBJ1-5, with 9 positions matching TRBD1. The CDR3 has 15 amino acids. CDR1 and CDR2 (germline): SEHNR, FQNEAQ (reference sequence). V lost 5 bases, J lost 7 bases, and 9 bases stayed unmatched. The CDR3 DNA is TGTGCCAGCAGCCCAGGGACAGGGATTGGGCAGCCCCAGCATTTT. The encoded protein is CASSPGTGIGQPQHF.

CDR3 region: CSVELAGHQETQYF. CDR3 in DNA: TGCAGCGTGGAACTAGCGGGGCATCAAGAGACCCAGTACTTC. The chain combines TRBV29-1 with TRBJ2-5; TRBD2 matches at 10 bases. With 6 bases clipped from V and 2 bases from J, the junction kept 6 bases outside the gene matches. Germline V gene data show CDR1 as SQVTM and CDR2 as ANQGSEA. The CDR3 runs to 14 residues.

The chain carries TRBV7-2 and TRBJ2-1; 11 nucleotides line up with TRBD2. The J segment lost 9 bases and the V segment lost 9 bases, leaving 10 bases of the junction unmatched. The germline CDR1 and CDR2 sequences are SGHTA and FQGNSA. This CDR3 spans 14 amino acids. As DNA, the CDR3 is TGTGCCAGACATAGCGGGAGGGCCGGGGGTGAGCAGTTCTTC. Residues: CARHSGRAGGEQFF.

This clone has just one count. The rearrangement uses TRBV29-1 and TRBJ1-2, with 10 bases lining up with TRBD1. V shed 7 bases and J 3 bases; nucleotides not matched to a gene: 5. The CDR3 extends over 13 amino acids. Germline V gene data show CDR1 as SQVTM and CDR2 as ANQGSEA. CDR3 sequence (DNA): TGCAGCGCTATGACAGGGGGCGACTATGGCTACACCTTC. As protein: CSAMTGGDYGYTF. The variable domain in full, with the rest retrieved from reference TRBV29-1 and TRBJ1-2, is SAVISQKPSRDICQRGTSLTIQCQVDSQVTMMFWYRQQPGQSLTLIATANQGSEATYESGFVIDKFPISRPNLTFSTLTVSNMSPEDSSIYLCSAMTGGDYGYTFGSGTRLTVV.

The chain couples TRBV6-5 to TRBJ1-2, with D unresolved. This CDR3 contains 13 residues. V gave up 6 bases and J gave up 6 bases, with 14 bases separating them. The germline V gene has CDR1 MNHEY and CDR2 SVGAGI. The CDR3 coding sequence is TGTGCCAGCAGCCGAGGAGGGTTCCATGGCTACACCTTC. Protein: CASSRGGFHGYTF.

There are a few counts of this clone. The sample has other DNA sequences that encode this CDR3 too. The gene calls are TRBV28 and TRBJ1-2; D may be TRBD1 (6 bases). Per germline, CDR1 MDHEN and CDR2 SYDVKM. Trimming took off 5 bases at V and 4 bases at J, with 11 bases between the two ends. CDR3 length: 13 amino acids. CDR3 residues: CASSPYRAYGYTF. The CDR3 bases are TGTGCCAGCAGTCCTTACAGGGCCTATGGCTACACCTTC.

The chain recombines TRBV5-6 with TRBJ2-7; TRBD1 agrees at 7 bases. With 2 bases clipped from V and 2 bases from J, the junction kept 1 base outside the gene matches. Germline V gene sequence: CDR1 SGHDT, CDR2 YYEEEE. The CDR3 runs 13 residues. CDR3 coding DNA: TGTGCCAGCAGCTTTACAGGGGCCTACGAGCAGTACTTC. Residues: CASSFTGAYEQYF.